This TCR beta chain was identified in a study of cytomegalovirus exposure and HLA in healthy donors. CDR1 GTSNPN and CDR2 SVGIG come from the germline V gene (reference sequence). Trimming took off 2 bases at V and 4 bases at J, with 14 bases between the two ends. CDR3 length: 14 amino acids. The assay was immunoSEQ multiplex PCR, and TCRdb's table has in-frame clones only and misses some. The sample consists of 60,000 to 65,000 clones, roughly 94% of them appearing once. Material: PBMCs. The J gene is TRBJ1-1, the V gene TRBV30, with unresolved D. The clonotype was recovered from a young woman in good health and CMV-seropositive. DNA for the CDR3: TGTGCCTGGAGTCCCCGGGGAAGAGGCACTGAAGCTTTCTTT. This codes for CAWSPRGRGTEAFF. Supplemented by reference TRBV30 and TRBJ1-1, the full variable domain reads SQTIHQWPATLVQPVGSPLSLECTVEGTSNPNLYWYRQAAGRGLQLLFYSVGIGQISSEVPQNLSASRPQDRQFILSSKKLLLSDSGFYLCAWSPRGRGTEAFFGQGTRLTVV.